This is a list of T cell receptor beta chains from one sample in a study of cytomegalovirus exposure and HLA in healthy donors. Sequenced by immunoSEQ multiplex PCR; TCRdb stores in-frame clones only, minus some. This sample's table has about 87,000 clones. Sequenced: PBMCs. Receptors originate from a man between 45 and 60 years old in good health and CMV-seropositive. The CDR3 runs from the conserved cysteine through the conserved F or W. D genes are given only for firm matches.

cdr3_length: 14
v_call: TRBV2
d_call: .
j_call: TRBJ2-3
cdr3_aa: CASSEVSRTDTQYF
cdr3_nt: TGTGCCAGCAGTGAAGTGAGCCGCACAGATACGCAGTATTTT

cdr3_length: 16
v_call: TRBV4-1
d_call: .
j_call: TRBJ2-2
cdr3_aa: CASSQVRGAFTGELFF
cdr3_nt: TGCGCCAGCAGCCAAGTACGGGGGGCATTCACCGGGGAGCTGTTTTTT

cdr3_length: 13
v_call: TRBV4-1
d_call: .
j_call: TRBJ1-2
cdr3_aa: CASSTPVSYGYTF
cdr3_nt: TGCGCCAGCAGCACCCCAGTTTCCTATGGCTACACCTTC

cdr3_length: 14
v_call: TRBV6-5
d_call: .
j_call: TRBJ1-1
cdr3_aa: CASSSSGQRPEAFF
cdr3_nt: TGTGCCAGCAGTTCATCCGGACAGAGACCTGAAGCTTTCTTT

cdr3_length: 15
v_call: TRBV5-1
d_call: .
j_call: TRBJ2-3
cdr3_aa: CASSLVGLGLDTQYF
cdr3_nt: TGCGCCAGCAGCTTGGTGGGGCTCGGGTTAGATACGCAGTATTTT

cdr3_length: 14
v_call: TRBV6-6
d_call: .
j_call: TRBJ2-7
cdr3_aa: CASSFGGSEYEQYF
cdr3_nt: TGTGCCAGCAGTTTTGGAGGATCTGAGTACGAGCAGTACTTC

cdr3_length: 14
v_call: TRBV9
d_call: TRBD1
j_call: TRBJ2-7
cdr3_aa: CASSVAGQNDEQYF
cdr3_nt: TGTGCCAGCAGCGTAGCGGGACAGAACGACGAGCAGTACTTC

cdr3_length: 13
v_call: TRBV9
d_call: .
j_call: TRBJ2-2
cdr3_aa: CASTTYLTGELFF
cdr3_nt: TGTGCCAGCACCACCTATCTTACCGGGGAGCTGTTTTTT

cdr3_length: 14
v_call: TRBV25-1
d_call: .
j_call: TRBJ1-1
cdr3_aa: CASSVPGSNTEAFF
cdr3_nt: TGTGCCAGCTCCGTTCCAGGATCGAACACTGAAGCTTTCTTT

cdr3_length: 16
v_call: TRBV4-3
d_call: .
j_call: TRBJ2-2
cdr3_aa: CASSQGVGGWTGELFF
cdr3_nt: TGCGCCAGCAGCCAAGGGGTCGGGGGATGGACCGGGGAGCTGTTTTTT

cdr3_length: 12
v_call: TRBV11-3
d_call: .
j_call: TRBJ2-7
cdr3_aa: CASGQGSYEQYF
cdr3_nt: TGTGCCAGCGGCCAGGGTTCCTACGAGCAGTACTTC

cdr3_length: 14
v_call: TRBV9
d_call: .
j_call: TRBJ1-2
cdr3_aa: CASSVLSRDYGYTF
cdr3_nt: TGTGCCAGCAGCGTTCTCTCCCGTGACTATGGCTACACCTTC

cdr3_length: 15
v_call: TRBV19
d_call: .
j_call: TRBJ1-1
cdr3_aa: CASSMGGVRATEAFF
cdr3_nt: TGTGCCAGTAGTATGGGGGGGGTGAGGGCGACTGAAGCTTTCTTT

cdr3_length: 12
v_call: TRBV5-6
d_call: .
j_call: TRBJ2-1
cdr3_aa: CASSMGLAEQFF
cdr3_nt: TGTGCCAGCAGCATGGGTCTCGCGGAGCAGTTCTTC

cdr3_length: 14
v_call: TRBV7-8
d_call: TRBD2
j_call: TRBJ2-7
cdr3_aa: CASSWTSGKYEQYF
cdr3_nt: TGTGCCAGCAGCTGGACTAGCGGAAAATACGAGCAGTACTTC

cdr3_length: 15
v_call: TRBV6-6
d_call: TRBD1
j_call: TRBJ1-4
cdr3_aa: CASSYPGTGEEKLFF
cdr3_nt: TGTGCCAGCAGTTACCCCGGGACAGGGGAGGAAAAACTGTTTTTT

cdr3_length: 12
v_call: TRBV19
d_call: .
j_call: TRBJ1-1
cdr3_aa: CASSFSSTEAFF
cdr3_nt: TGTGCCAGTAGTTTCAGTTCCACTGAAGCTTTCTTT

cdr3_length: 12
v_call: TRBV6-4
d_call: .
j_call: TRBJ1-2
cdr3_aa: CASSDHNYGYTF
cdr3_nt: TGTGCCAGCAGTGACCATAACTATGGCTACACCTTC

cdr3_length: 13
v_call: TRBV11-3
d_call: .
j_call: TRBJ2-5
cdr3_aa: CASSLLRWETQYF
cdr3_nt: TGTGCCAGCAGCTTACTACGATGGGAGACCCAGTACTTC

cdr3_length: 16
v_call: TRBV28
d_call: .
j_call: TRBJ1-1
cdr3_aa: CASSLPPEGMNTEAFF
cdr3_nt: TGTGCCAGCAGTTTACCCCCAGAGGGTATGAACACTGAAGCTTTCTTT

cdr3_length: 16
v_call: TRBV5-1
d_call: TRBD1
j_call: TRBJ1-3
cdr3_aa: CASSLETGQHGNTIYF
cdr3_nt: TGCGCCAGCAGCTTGGAAACGGGACAGCATGGAAACACCATATATTTT

cdr3_length: 14
v_call: TRBV4-3
d_call: .
j_call: TRBJ1-2
cdr3_aa: CASSQDRGVGGYTF
cdr3_nt: TGCGCCAGCAGCCAAGACAGGGGAGTTGGTGGCTACACCTTC

cdr3_length: 14
v_call: TRBV7-2
d_call: .
j_call: TRBJ2-5
cdr3_aa: CASSLVQGQETQYF
cdr3_nt: TGTGCCAGCAGCTTAGTGCAGGGCCAAGAGACCCAGTACTTC

cdr3_length: 14
v_call: TRBV25-1
d_call: .
j_call: TRBJ2-1
cdr3_aa: CASSEQVSYNEQFF
cdr3_nt: TGTGCCAGCAGTGAGCAGGTTTCCTACAATGAGCAGTTCTTC

cdr3_length: 14
v_call: TRBV9
d_call: .
j_call: TRBJ1-1
cdr3_aa: CASSLRAVNTEAFF
cdr3_nt: TGTGCCAGCAGCCTCCGCGCGGTGAACACTGAAGCTTTCTTT